Following are 30 T cell receptor beta chains from one sample sequenced in a study of STAT5B mutations in CD4+ large granular lymphocyte leukemia. Clones were read by immunoSEQ multiplex PCR, and TCRdb kept only the in-frame ones, dropping some. The sample comprises tens of thousands of clones, around 67% of which are singletons, and around 1.7% rests with the top ten. Sample: CD4+ T cells from blood buffy coats. These receptors all stem from a human donor in good health.

This clone was picked up a small number of times. The chain uses TRBV18 and TRBJ2-6; perhaps TRBD1 as D (6 bases). V was trimmed by 0 bases and J by 1 base, leaving 7 bases between them. This CDR3 contains 16 residues. The germline gives CDR1 KGHSH, CDR2 LQKENI. The CDR3: CASSPPTGSGANVLTF. In nucleotides, the CDR3 is TGTGCCAGCTCACCACCTACAGGGTCTGGGGCCAACGTCCTGACTTTC.

The chain combines TRBV27 with TRBJ1-2; no reliable D call. V was trimmed by 0 bases and J by 11 bases, leaving 13 bases between them. The CDR3 totals 13 residues. Germline V gene data show CDR1 as MNHEY and CDR2 as SMNVEV (reference sequence). The CDR3 DNA sequence: TGTGCCAGCAGTTTATCTCTCCTTACGGGATACACCTTC. Its protein product is CASSLSLLTGYTF.

The rearrangement uses TRBV5-5 and TRBJ1-5; D is possibly TRBD1 (5 bases). The CDR3 is made up of 15 amino acids. Germline V lookup: CDR1 SGHKS, CDR2 YYEKEE (reference sequence). V shed 3 bases and J shed 0 bases, with 10 bases lying between them. CDR3 protein: CASSWSDSSNQPQHF. Here the CDR3 DNA reads TGTGCCAGCAGCTGGAGCGACAGTAGCAATCAGCCCCAGCATTTT. Supplemented by reference TRBV5-5 and TRBJ1-5, the full variable domain reads DAGVTQSPTHLIKTRGQQVTLRCSPISGHKSVSWYQQVLGQGPQFIFQYYEKEERGRGNFPDRFSARQFPNYSSELNVNALLLGDSALYLCASSWSDSSNQPQHFGDGTRLSIL.

The chain has TRBV6-1 and TRBJ2-4; 11 positions match TRBD2. Losses at the gene ends were 4 bases for V and 3 bases for J; bases not matched to a gene: 5. From germline, CDR1 is MNHNS and CDR2 SASEGT. This CDR3 has 16 residues. As DNA, the CDR3 is TGTGCCAGCAGTGCTACTAGCGGGGGTGTCAAAAACATTCAGTACTTC. Residues: CASSATSGGVKNIQYF.

This clone was found once. V is TRBV7-2 and J is TRBJ2-3; TRBD2 aligns across 10 bases. Germline V gives CDR1 SGHTA, CDR2 FQGNSA. V gave up 5 bases and J gave up 4 bases; unmatched junction bases: 12. CDR3 size: 17 residues. The CDR3 nucleotides are TGTGCCAGCAGCAATGCCCCCCAGCGGGGGGGCCCAGATACGCAGTATTTT. Translation: CASSNAPQRGGPDTQYF.

The genes are TRBV10-3 and TRBJ1-5, with D maybe TRBD1 (5 bases). This CDR3 contains 15 residues. V shed 0 bases and J shed 1 base, with 7 bases lying between them. Germline lookup yields CDR1 ENHRY and CDR2 SYGVKD. The CDR3 DNA sequence: TGTGCCATCAGTGAGTCGAACAGGAGCAATCAGCCCCAGCATTTT. Translation: CAISESNRSNQPQHF.

This clone was found a few times. The chain is built from TRBV7-8 and TRBJ1-2; 7 positions match TRBD1. The germline gives CDR1 SGHVS, CDR2 FQNEAQ. The V gene end was trimmed by 4 bases and the J gene end by 8 bases; junction bases not matched to a gene: 7. The CDR3 runs 13 residues. The CDR3 bases are TGTGCCAGCAGCTCGGGACAGCGACAGGGCTACACCTTC. Translating it yields CASSSGQRQGYTF.

V usage is TRBV19 and J usage is TRBJ1-1, with 12 bases aligning to TRBD1. Germline loops: CDR1 LNHDA, CDR2 SQIVND (reference sequence). V gave up 3 bases and J gave up 5 bases; unmatched junction bases: 4. The CDR3 is 15 amino acids. The CDR3 region is CASSMGDRGLTEAFF. The CDR3 DNA sequence: TGTGCCAGTAGTATGGGGGACAGGGGGCTAACTGAAGCTTTCTTT.

The rearrangement uses TRBV7-9 and TRBJ1-2; TRBD1 matches 8 bases. The junction had 13 bases not matched to a gene; V was cut back by 5 bases and J by 8 bases. Germline V CDR1 and CDR2: SEHNR, FQNEAQ (reference sequence). The CDR3 consists of 15 residues. This CDR3 reads CASSQDYGQGEGYTF. In DNA, the CDR3 is TGTGCCAGCAGCCAAGACTACGGACAGGGAGAGGGCTACACCTTC.

This clone was counted a few times. The V call is TRBV29-1, the J call TRBJ2-3; tentatively, D is TRBD2 (5 bases). This CDR3 contains 12 residues. The V gene's germline CDR1 is SQVTM and CDR2 ANQGSEA. In DNA, the CDR3 is TGCAGTTTTGGTCGGGAAGCAGATACGCAGTATTTT. This encodes CSFGREADTQYF.

This rearrangement joins TRBV28 to TRBJ2-7, with a possible D match to TRBD1 (6 bases). Trimming stripped 9 bases from V and 0 bases from J, with 12 bases between. The CDR3 has 13 amino acids. Germline V gene sequence: CDR1 MDHEN, CDR2 SYDVKM. The DNA of the CDR3 is TGTGCCAGTCAGGGGCTGAACTCCTACGAGCAGTACTTC. Translated: CASQGLNSYEQYF.

This clone has just a few counts. The V and J genes are TRBV11-2 and TRBJ1-2; D remains unclear. Germline assignment: CDR1 SGHAT and CDR2 FQNNGV. Trimming pared 3 bases from V and 7 bases from J, leaving 12 bases between. The CDR3 is made up of 13 amino acids. DNA for the CDR3: TGTGCCAGCAGCTTTGGGGTATCCAGTGGCTACACCTTC. Protein product: CASSFGVSSGYTF.

This chain uses TRBV7-8 with TRBJ2-1; no clear D. Per germline, CDR1 SGHVS and CDR2 FQNEAQ. This CDR3 has 12 amino acids. V shed 1 base and J shed 13 bases, with 11 bases lying between them. The CDR3 spells CASSLEKGYQFF. The DNA of the CDR3 is TGTGCCAGCAGCTTAGAGAAGGGATATCAGTTCTTC.

The chain uses TRBV10-1 and TRBJ2-2; 7 nucleotides line up with TRBD2. J was trimmed by 2 bases and V by 4 bases; bases with no gene match: 1. CDR1 and CDR2 (germline): WNHNN, SYGVQD (reference sequence). This CDR3 has 14 amino acids. The DNA of the CDR3 is TGCGCCAGCAGTGGCGGGGGAAACACCGGGGAGCTGTTTTTT. Its protein is CASSGGGNTGELFF.

The chain couples TRBV18 to TRBJ2-6; 10 positions agree with TRBD2. V lost 1 base to trimming and J lost 0 bases; unmatched junction nucleotides: 3. The CDR3 contains 18 residues. CDR1 is KGHSH, CDR2 LQKENI, per germline. CDR3 nucleotide sequence: TGTGCCAGCTCACCACAGCGGGGGGGAAGCTCTGGGGCCAACGTCCTGACTTTC. This codes for CASSPQRGGSSGANVLTF.

This sequence joins TRBV7-6 and TRBJ2-7; D is perhaps TRBD2 (5 bases). This CDR3 comprises 15 residues. Germline assignment: CDR1 SGHVS and CDR2 FNYEAQ. Trimming pared 1 base from V and 5 bases from J, leaving 15 bases between. The DNA for the CDR3 is TGTGCCAGCAGCTTAGTGTCCCGGGGTGGGGACGAGCAGTACTTC. Its protein is CASSLVSRGGDEQYF.

V gene TRBV5-1 combines with J gene TRBJ1-1; weak D call: TRBD1 (6 bases). CDR3 length: 13 amino acids. Trimming took off 5 bases at V and 1 base at J, with 9 bases between the two ends. CDR1 is SGHRS and CDR2 is YFSETQ in the germline V gene. The CDR3 DNA reads as TGCGCCAGCAGAACAGGGACGAACACTGAAGCTTTCTTT. Amino acids: CASRTGTNTEAFF.

This rearrangement joins TRBV7-9 to TRBJ1-1; 7 nucleotides match TRBD1. V lost 4 bases, J lost 3 bases, and 2 bases stayed unmatched. CDR1 and CDR2 (germline): SEHNR, FQNEAQ (reference sequence). CDR3 size: 13 residues. The CDR3: CASSSGQYTEAFF. DNA of the CDR3: TGTGCCAGCAGCTCGGGACAGTACACTGAAGCTTTCTTT.

The chain recombines TRBV18 with TRBJ1-4, with D tentatively TRBD1 (5 bases). The CDR3 is made up of 16 amino acids. With 3 bases removed from V and 7 bases from J, the gap between germline ends came to 18 bases. CDR1 is KGHSH and CDR2 is LQKENI in the germline V gene. The chain's CDR3 is CASSPTPFGGGEKLFF. Here the CDR3 DNA reads TGTGCCAGCTCACCTACCCCGTTTGGGGGTGGTGAAAAACTGTTTTTT.

The V gene is TRBV6-5, the J gene TRBJ2-3, with D unclear. This CDR3 is 14 amino acids long. V lost 0 bases and J 4 bases, leaving 8 bases between the germline ends. The germline gives CDR1 MNHEY, CDR2 SVGAGI. The CDR3 spells CASSYSGLADTQYF. CDR3 DNA: TGTGCCAGCAGTTACTCTGGCCTGGCAGATACGCAGTATTTT.

The chain joins TRBV2 to TRBJ1-5; D remains unclear. The V gene lost 3 bases and the J gene lost 7 bases, with 10 bases spanning the gap. CDR3 size: 13 residues. Germline assignment: CDR1 SNHLY and CDR2 FYNNEI. DNA for the CDR3: TGTGCCAGCAGTGAGTCGGAGTCCCAGCCCCAGCATTTT. It encodes CASSESESQPQHF.

The J gene is TRBJ1-4, the V gene TRBV2, with D perhaps TRBD1 (5 bases). This CDR3 is 17 amino acids long. CDR1 and CDR2 (germline): SNHLY, FYNNEI. V was cut by 3 bases and J by 4 bases, with 18 bases left in between. This CDR3 is CASSDGAQRTHNEKLFF. DNA of the CDR3: TGTGCCAGCAGTGACGGTGCACAGCGGACACATAATGAAAAACTGTTTTTT. Drawing the rest from reference TRBV2 and TRBJ1-4, the complete variable domain is EPEVTQTPSHQVTQMGQEVILRCVPISNHLYFYWYRQILGQKVEFLVSFYNNEISEKSEIFDDQFSVERPDGSNFTLKIRSTKLEDSAMYFCASSDGAQRTHNEKLFFGSGTQLSVL.

The chain recombines TRBV5-4 with TRBJ2-5; 15 nucleotides line up with TRBD2. The V gene end was trimmed by 1 base and the J gene end by 2 bases; junction bases not matched to a gene: 6. This CDR3 comprises 18 residues. Germline CDR1 is SGHNT and CDR2 is YYREEE (reference sequence). For the CDR3, the DNA is TGTGCCAGCAGCTTGTCGGGACTAGCGGGGGGACCACAAGAGACCCAGTACTTC. Translating it yields CASSLSGLAGGPQETQYF.

A few counts support this clone. CDR3 nucleotides: TGTGCCAGCAGTTACTCGTTTGTTCGGGATGGCTACACCTTC. The encoded protein is CASSYSFVRDGYTF. The V call is TRBV6-5, the J call TRBJ1-2, with unresolved D. CDR1 and CDR2 (germline): MNHEY, SVGAGI. The CDR3 length is 14 residues. Trimming removed 0 bases from V and 6 bases from J, with 11 bases in between.

The chain has TRBV9 and TRBJ1-2; no firm D call. This CDR3 has 13 amino acids. From germline, CDR1 is SGDLS and CDR2 YYNGEE. Trimming pared 2 bases from V and 4 bases from J, leaving 9 bases between. The CDR3 DNA sequence: TGTGCCAGCAGCGTGGGTGCTCCCTATGGCTACACCTTC. This codes for CASSVGAPYGYTF.

V and J are TRBV11-3 and TRBJ1-2; D unresolved. CDR1 SGHNT and CDR2 YENEEA come from the germline V gene. Trimming cost V 5 bases and J 7 bases, with 11 bases left between them. The CDR3 length is 12 residues. CDR3 nucleotides: TGTGCCAGCAGCCAAATAGAAGGTGGCTACACCTTC. Its protein is CASSQIEGGYTF.

The V and J genes are TRBV29-1 and TRBJ1-1; a possible D gene is TRBD1 (5 bases). The length of the CDR3 is 13 residues. The V end was cut by 5 bases, the J end by 2 bases, with 12 bases between. CDR1 SQVTM and CDR2 ANQGSEA come from the germline V gene. CDR3 residues: CSVQGHVNTEAFF. The CDR3, as DNA: TGCAGCGTTCAAGGACACGTCAACACTGAAGCTTTCTTT.

This clone has only a few counts. The chain has TRBV2 and TRBJ1-1; perhaps TRBD1 as D (6 bases). Germline V CDR1 and CDR2: SNHLY, FYNNEI. The CDR3 contains 13 residues. V was clipped by 8 bases and J by 0 bases, with 10 bases between them. The chain's CDR3 is CASRTDMNTEAFF. The CDR3 nucleotides read TGTGCCAGCCGGACAGACATGAACACTGAAGCTTTCTTT.

The rearrangement links TRBV7-9 to TRBJ2-3; D remains unclear. The CDR3 runs 15 residues. Germline CDR1 SEHNR, CDR2 FQNEAQ (reference sequence). V gave up 3 bases and J gave up 1 base, with 11 bases separating them. The CDR3 spells CASSFEVEGTDTQYF. CDR3 nucleotide sequence: TGTGCCAGCAGCTTTGAGGTGGAAGGCACAGATACGCAGTATTTT. Supplemented by reference TRBV7-9 and TRBJ2-3, the full variable domain reads DTGVSQNPRHKITKRGQNVTFRCDPISEHNRLYWYRQTLGQGPEFLTYFQNEAQLEKSRLLSDRFSAERPKGSFSTLEIQRTEQGDSAMYLCASSFEVEGTDTQYFGPGTRLTVL.

This sequence joins TRBV18 and TRBJ1-4; no firm D call. Between the trimmed V and J ends, which lost 3 bases and 2 bases, there was a span of 4 bases. Germline CDR1 reads KGHSH; CDR2 reads LQKENI. The CDR3 has 13 amino acids. CDR3 loop: CASSPGTNEKLFF. The DNA for the CDR3 is TGTGCCAGCTCACCCGGGACTAATGAAAAACTGTTTTTT.